The 31 T cell receptor beta chains below all came from one sample that was sequenced in a study of regulatory T cells in long-lasting Graves disease. Stated time point: newly diagnosed GD, antithyroid drugs for less than 3 months. From RNA extracted from PBMCs, the TCR library was made. Library construction for TCR beta used iRepertoire HTBI primers and Arm-PCR of CDR3 regions. TCRdb reprocessed the multiplex PCR reads via MiXCR and lists one record per CDR3 protein. The table records 530,000 or so distinct CDR3 sequences, approximately 13% of them present only once. This sample was also put to use in a study of T cells in Graves' hyperthyroidism and ophthalmopathy.

The sample here was peripheral blood mononuclear cells (PBMCs), taken at new diagnosis, from a patient treated with antithyroid drugs. The receptor source for this set is a man aged 25-45 years with Graves disease.

The sample holds one count of this clonotype. The chain uses TRBV10-3 and TRBJ2-7, with 10 bases matching TRBD2. The CDR3 length is 17 residues. The germline gives CDR1 ENHRY, CDR2 SYGVKD. The junction had 17 bases not matched to a gene; V was cut back by 0 bases and J by 12 bases. The CDR3 DNA is TGTGCCATCAGTGAGTCTGCACTAGCGGGATCCAGTCCTCAGCCGTACTTC. Translation: CAISESALAGSSPQPYF.

This clonotype was seen many times. The V and J genes are TRBV7-8 and TRBJ2-7, with 9 bases matching TRBD1. Germline values: CDR1 SGHVS, CDR2 FQNEAQ. This CDR3 has 15 amino acids. The junction had 6 bases not matched to a gene; V was cut back by 2 bases and J by 4 bases. This CDR3 is CASSLHRDRVYEQYF. The CDR3 DNA reads TGTGCCAGCAGCTTACATCGGGACAGGGTGTACGAGCAGTACTTC.

This clonotype was counted at least ten times. The chain is built from TRBV3-1 and TRBJ1-1, with a possible D match to TRBD1 (5 bases). From germline, CDR1 is LGHDT and CDR2 YNNKEL (reference sequence). V was cut by 6 bases and J by 0 bases, with 14 bases left in between. The CDR3 length is 15 residues. This chain's CDR3 is CASSYGGTMNTEAFF. In DNA, the CDR3 is TGTGCCAGCAGTTACGGGGGGACTATGAACACTGAAGCTTTCTTT.

This chain joins TRBV20-1 and TRBJ2-1; 9 positions agree with TRBD2. CDR3 size: 15 residues. V was pared by 8 bases and J by 4 bases, with 12 bases of the junction left unmatched. CDR1 and CDR2 from the germline V gene are DFQATT and SNEGSKA (reference sequence). CDR3 sequence reads: CSIRPGAGGYNEQFF. The CDR3 DNA follows: TGCAGTATCCGACCGGGGGCGGGGGGGTACAATGAGCAGTTCTTC.

This clonotype has ten or more counts. The chain links TRBV20-1 to TRBJ2-1; D not resolved. The CDR3 totals 16 residues. V lost 0 bases to trimming and J lost 0 bases, with 12 bases between them. Germline CDR1 reads DFQATT; CDR2 reads SNEGSKA (reference sequence). In DNA, the CDR3 is TGCAGTGCTAGAGATGGGCTGTTCTTCTCCTACAATGAGCAGTTCTTC. Amino acid sequence: CSARDGLFFSYNEQFF.

This clonotype showed up many times. V usage is TRBV12-3 or TRBV12-4 and J usage is TRBJ2-5; TRBD1 is a possible D gene (5 bases). This CDR3 comprises 15 residues. V lost 5 bases, J lost 5 bases, and 18 bases lay in between. CDR3 region: CASSLTGPKGETQYF. CDR3 DNA: TGTGCCAGCAGTCTTACAGGACCCAAGGGGGAGACCCAGTACTTC.

The sample holds many counts of this clonotype. The chain carries TRBV2 and TRBJ1-5; perhaps TRBD1 as D (5 bases). V was shortened by 3 bases and J by 3 bases, with 12 bases between the two germline ends. There are 15 residues in the CDR3. The germline V gene encodes CDR1 SNHLY and CDR2 FYNNEI. CDR3 loop: CASSEGVLINQPQHF. The DNA of the CDR3 is TGTGCCAGCAGTGAGGGGGTCCTTATCAATCAGCCCCAGCATTTT.

Many counts were recorded for this clonotype. V is TRBV29-1 and J is TRBJ2-1; D remains ambiguous. The CDR3 has 12 amino acids. CDR1 and CDR2 from the germline V gene are SQVTM and ANQGSEA. V was shortened by 0 bases and J by 15 bases, with 15 bases between the two germline ends. The CDR3 region is CSVEDLPDELFF. The CDR3 region has the DNA TGCAGCGTTGAAGATCTCCCCGATGAACTGTTCTTC.

This clonotype has a handful of counts. This may be a read error: a much more frequent sequence differs by one nucleotide. The chain uses TRBV19 and TRBJ1-2, with a weak D call TRBD1 (5 bases). This CDR3 is 14 amino acids long. CDR1 and CDR2 (germline): LNHDA, SQIVND (reference sequence). In DNA, the CDR3 is TGTGCCAGTAGTCCAGGGACCTCTAACTATGGCTACGCCTTC. Encoded protein: CASSPGTSNYGYAF.

This clonotype appeared many times. The rearrangement joins TRBV30 to TRBJ1-5; D uncertain. CDR1 is GTSNPN, CDR2 SVGIG, per germline (reference sequence). The CDR3 runs to 12 residues. V lost 0 bases to trimming and J lost 4 bases, with 4 bases between them. The CDR3 nucleotides are TGTGCCTGGAGTGTAAGGAATCAGCCCCAGCATTTT. Its translation is CAWSVRNQPQHF.

This clonotype occurred many times. The chain employs TRBV20-1 and TRBJ2-7; perhaps TRBD1 as D (5 bases). Trimming stripped 3 bases from V and 6 bases from J, with 9 bases between. Germline V lookup: CDR1 DFQATT, CDR2 SNEGSKA (reference sequence). There are 11 residues in the CDR3. The CDR3 DNA sequence: TGCAGTGCTAGTGTAGGGGTCGAGCAGTACTTC. It specifies CSASVGVEQYF.

This clonotype was counted many times. The V call is TRBV7-9, the J call TRBJ2-5, with 7 nucleotides matching TRBD2. Germline trimming cut 2 bases from V and 2 bases from J; bases unmatched to any gene: 5. This CDR3 contains 15 residues. CDR1 and CDR2 from the germline V gene are SEHNR and FQNEAQ (reference sequence). CDR3 DNA: TGTGCCAGCAGCTTACGAGCGGGGCTACAAGAGACCCAGTACTTC. Its protein is CASSLRAGLQETQYF.

This clonotype was counted at least ten times. J is TRBJ2-7 and V is TRBV12-3 or TRBV12-4, with 7 bases identical to TRBD2. Losses at the gene ends were 8 bases for V and 4 bases for J; bases not matched to a gene: 8. There are 13 residues in the CDR3. The CDR3 region has the DNA TGTGCCAGCTTCAGGGCGGGAGTGTACGAGCAGTACTTC. Encoded protein: CASFRAGVYEQYF.

This clonotype was observed at least ten times. The J gene is TRBJ2-3, the V gene TRBV12-3 or TRBV12-4; 8 bases match TRBD2. With 3 bases clipped from V and 4 bases from J, the junction kept 6 bases outside the gene matches. CDR3 length: 15 residues. This chain's CDR3 is CASSFRSGSSDTQYF. The CDR3 nucleotides read TGTGCCAGCAGTTTTAGGAGCGGGAGTTCAGATACGCAGTATTTT.

The chain links TRBV14 to TRBJ2-5; no definite D call. The CDR3 length is 14 residues. Germline CDR1 and CDR2: SGHDN and FVKESK. V gave up 1 base and J gave up 5 bases, with 11 bases separating them. DNA for the CDR3: TGTGCCAGCAGCCAAGGGGGAAGTTCGGAGACCCAGTACTTC. This translates into CASSQGGSSETQYF.

A note on this clonotype: One junction end does not reproduce the germline sequence, and a read error may be involved. V is TRBV5-1 and J is TRBJ2-2; TRBD2 matches 7 bases. In germline, CDR1 is SGHRS, CDR2 YFSETQ. The CDR3 runs 16 residues. The CDR3 protein is CASSLWDYSNTGGLFF. The CDR3 coding sequence is TGCGCCAGCAGCTTGTGGGACTACTCGAACACCGGGGGGCTGTTTTTT. The full variable domain, its missing parts supplied by reference TRBV5-1 and TRBJ2-2, is KAGVTQTPRYLIKTRGQQVTLSCSPISGHRSVSWYQQTPGQGLQFLFEYFSETQRNKGNFPGRFSGRQFSNSRSEMNVSTLELGDSALYLCASSLWDYSNTGGLFFGEGSRLTVL.

The rearrangement uses TRBV12-3 or TRBV12-4 and TRBJ2-7; 9 bases map to TRBD1. The length of the CDR3 is 15 residues. V was pared by 3 bases and J by 6 bases, with 9 bases of the junction left unmatched. CDR3 in amino acids: CASSFLRDRVSEQYF. The CDR3 coding sequence is TGTGCCAGCAGTTTCCTCCGGGACAGGGTCTCCGAGCAGTACTTC.

This clonotype occurred many times. The genes are TRBV27 and TRBJ2-1; weak D call: TRBD1 (6 bases). The CDR3 sequence is 15 residues long. The V and J ends lost 0 bases and 4 bases respectively, with 10 bases between them. CDR1 is MNHEY, CDR2 SMNVEV, per germline (reference sequence). The CDR3 is CASSLSGQNYNEQFF. The CDR3 DNA reads as TGTGCCAGCAGTTTATCCGGACAGAATTACAATGAGCAGTTCTTC.

As to this clonotype: A much larger clone lies a single base off, so this may be a read error. In DNA form, the CDR3 reads TGTGCCAGCAGTTATGCACCGGGCCCATCCTACGAGCAGTGCTTC. Protein sequence: CASSYAPGPSYEQCF. The J gene is TRBJ2-7, the V gene TRBV6-2 or TRBV6-3, with D unclear. The CDR3 has 15 residues. Germline V gene sequence: CDR1 MNHEY, CDR2 SVGEGT.

The V gene is TRBV11-2, the J gene TRBJ1-4; TRBD1 aligns across 8 bases. Germline CDR1 is SGHAT and CDR2 is FQNNGV. The CDR3 covers 15 residues. V shed 4 bases and J 7 bases; nucleotides not matched to a gene: 8. CDR3 nucleotide sequence: TGTGCCAGCAGCTCCCAGGGGGCGCAGACTGAAAAACTGTTTTTT. Translation: CASSSQGAQTEKLFF.

The sample holds many counts of this clonotype. V gene TRBV11-2 combines with J gene TRBJ2-7; no firm D call. There are 13 residues in the CDR3. Germline V lookup: CDR1 SGHAT, CDR2 FQNNGV. V was cut by 3 bases and J by 3 bases, with 9 bases left in between. The CDR3 bases are TGTGCCAGCAGCTTGGGCGAAAACTACGAGCAGTACTTC. It encodes CASSLGENYEQYF.

The chain combines TRBV19 with TRBJ1-1; D uncertain. CDR3 length equals 14 residues. V was trimmed by 2 bases and J by 4 bases, leaving 11 bases between them. CDR1 is LNHDA and CDR2 is SQIVND in the germline V gene (reference sequence). CDR3 residues: CASSITGFVTEAFF. As DNA, the CDR3 is TGTGCCAGTAGTATAACGGGGTTTGTCACTGAAGCTTTCTTT.

The chain recombines TRBV12-3 or TRBV12-4 with TRBJ2-2; 8 nucleotides line up with TRBD2. The CDR3 extends over 17 amino acids. V lost 3 bases and J lost 5; bases outside the gene matches: 11. The CDR3 nucleotides read TGTGCCAGCAGTTTCCCCCCCGCGGGAGGCCTTACCGGGGAGCTGTTTTTT. Translating it yields CASSFPPAGGLTGELFF.

This clonotype was observed many times. The rearrangement links TRBV12-3 or TRBV12-4 to TRBJ2-7; D is uncertain. The CDR3 loop spans 14 amino acids. V was trimmed by 3 bases and J by 0 bases, leaving 9 bases between them. DNA for the CDR3: TGTGCCAGCAGTTTTGGACCGAGCTCCTACGAGCAGTACTTC. Protein: CASSFGPSSYEQYF.

This clonotype was found many times. V usage is TRBV12-3 or TRBV12-4 and J usage is TRBJ2-3, with D maybe TRBD1 (5 bases). V was trimmed by 2 bases and J by 3 bases, leaving 9 bases between them. The CDR3 has 14 residues. The CDR3 nucleotides read TGTGCCAGCAGTTTAACAGGAAAAACAGATACGCAGTATTTT. It is translated as CASSLTGKTDTQYF.

The V gene is TRBV5-1, the J gene TRBJ1-4; perhaps TRBD1 as D (6 bases). The CDR3 is 14 residues long. The ends were cut back, 3 bases at V and 7 bases at J, with 13 bases in the middle. Germline loops: CDR1 SGHRS, CDR2 YFSETQ. The CDR3 bases are TGCGCCAGCAGCTCTCCGGACAGATTTGAAAAACTGTTTTTT. Its protein product is CASSSPDRFEKLFF.

This clonotype showed up many times. The CDR3 nucleotides are TGTGCCAGCAGTTACCTGACTGCCCATGAGCAGTTCTTC. It is translated as CASSYLTAHEQFF. The chain has TRBV6-5 and TRBJ2-1; no clear D. Trimming removed 2 bases at V and 8 bases at J, with 10 bases between. The germline CDR1 and CDR2 sequences are MNHEY and SVGAGI. This CDR3 is built from 13 residues.

This clonotype was seen many times. The V gene is TRBV27, the J gene TRBJ2-1; D is tentatively TRBD1 or TRBD2 (5 bases each). The CDR3 sequence is 14 residues long. Looked up from germline, CDR1 is MNHEY and CDR2 is SMNVEV (reference sequence). Trimming pared 6 bases from V and 2 bases from J, leaving 11 bases between. CDR3 sequence reads: CASSARDPYNEQFF. The CDR3 DNA is TGTGCCAGCAGCGCCCGGGACCCCTACAATGAGCAGTTCTTC.

This clonotype was seen a few times. The V and J genes are TRBV4-2 and TRBJ1-5; D remains ambiguous. The CDR3 runs 13 residues. From germline, CDR1 is LGHNA and CDR2 YNFKEQ. Trimming took off 0 bases at V and 9 bases at J, with 9 bases between the two ends. The CDR3 DNA reads TGTGCCAGCAGCCAAGACCCGGCGCCGCCCCAGCATTTT. This gives the protein CASSQDPAPPQHF.

This chain connects TRBV5-1 to TRBJ2-3; 11 nucleotides align to TRBD1. J gave up 8 bases and V 3 bases, and 5 bases lay outside the gene matches. The CDR3 runs 14 residues. CDR1 is SGHRS and CDR2 is YFSETQ in the germline V gene. The CDR3 sequence is CASSSGQGAGTQYF. CDR3 bases: TGCGCCAGCAGCTCCGGACAGGGGGCGGGTACGCAGTATTTT. The complete variable domain, with remaining parts taken from reference TRBV5-1 and TRBJ2-3, reads KAGVTQTPRYLIKTRGQQVTLSCSPISGHRSVSWYQQTPGQGLQFLFEYFSETQRNKGNFPGRFSGRQFSNSRSEMNVSTLELGDSALYLCASSSGQGAGTQYFGPGTRLTVL.

This clonotype has a count of ten or more. V gene TRBV5-1 combines with J gene TRBJ1-2; no definite D call. Germline CDR1 reads SGHRS; CDR2 reads YFSETQ. This CDR3 spans 14 amino acids. V gave up 3 bases and J gave up 2 bases, with 11 bases separating them. DNA for the CDR3: TGCGCCAGCAGCTCAACAGCCCTCAACTATGGCTACACCTTC. Translated: CASSSTALNYGYTF.